Described below is a single TCR beta chain sequence and its context. V lost 6 bases, J lost 3 bases, and 9 bases lay in between. The germline CDR1 and CDR2 sequences are MNHEY and SVGAGI. There are 13 residues in the CDR3. The sample belongs to a study of blood T cell repertoires in COVID-19. At the level of the study: Sites across the United States, Italy and Spain contributed samples from acute and convalescent COVID-19. PBMCs, B-cell-depleted T cells, or T cells were the source of the cDNA or gDNA that made up the material.

Patients from Seattle were sampled longitudinally, starting during active infection. Per the authors' pipeline: Quantification of nucleated cells was approximated via reference gene primer amplification. TCRdb's copy holds only in-frame clones and misses some; the assay was immunoSEQ multiplex PCR. The V and J calls and clone size were taken over from that table, and D and trimming were inferred from the DNA. The sample holds under 450,000 clones, 70% to 90% seen once. The J gene is TRBJ1-5, the V gene TRBV6-5; D is undetermined. What was sequenced was peripheral blood. This receptor was taken from a woman in her fifties or sixties with COVID-19, enrolled during active disease. CDR3 DNA sequence: TGTGCCAGCAGCTTACAGACCAATCAGCCCCAGCATTTT. Protein sequence: CASSLQTNQPQHF.